The 10 T cell receptor beta chains reported below all come from one sample, sequenced in a study of T cell responses to AZD1222 COVID-19 vaccine. Using immunoSEQ multiplex PCR, the repertoire was profiled, and TCRdb retains in-frame clones only, with some absent. This sample has tens of thousands of clones; around 89% occur once, and the top ten carry approximately 11%. The sequences come from peripheral blood, collected 28 days after the second dose of the MenACWY control vaccine. The source is an adult who received the MenACWY meningococcal vaccine as a control.

The chain employs TRBV7-8 and TRBJ1-6, with 7 bases lining up with TRBD1. Germline loops: CDR1 SGHVS, CDR2 FQNEAQ. The trim removed 5 bases at V and 8 bases at J, leaving 3 bases unmatched. This CDR3 is 13 amino acids long. The CDR3, as DNA: TGTGCCAGCAGCCTAGGGACAGATTCACCCCTCCACTTT. Amino acid sequence: CASSLGTDSPLHF.

The rearrangement joins TRBV5-5 to TRBJ1-1, with D perhaps matching TRBD1 (5 bases). The CDR3 covers 14 residues. Germline V lookup: CDR1 SGHKS, CDR2 YYEKEE (reference sequence). The V gene lost 0 bases and the J gene lost 1 base, with 7 bases spanning the gap. The CDR3 loop is CASSLVQANTEAFF. In DNA form, the CDR3 reads TGTGCCAGCAGCTTGGTACAGGCGAACACTGAAGCTTTCTTT. The complete variable domain, with remaining parts taken from reference TRBV5-5 and TRBJ1-1, reads DAGVTQSPTHLIKTRGQQVTLRCSPISGHKSVSWYQQVLGQGPQFIFQYYEKEERGRGNFPDRFSARQFPNYSSELNVNALLLGDSALYLCASSLVQANTEAFFGQGTRLTVV.

The CDR3 bases are TGTGCCACCAGCAGAGATAGATCCGGGGCAGGACAGCCCCAGCATTTT. Protein sequence: CATSRDRSGAGQPQHF. The V and J genes are TRBV15 and TRBJ1-5, with D perhaps matching TRBD1 (5 bases). Germline CDR1 LNHNV, CDR2 YYDKDF (reference sequence). The CDR3 has 16 residues. The V gene lost 0 bases and the J gene lost 7 bases, with 16 bases spanning the gap.

In this sample, this clone turned up once. This chain links TRBV7-3 with TRBJ2-5; no clear D. The CDR3 runs 14 residues. Germline assignment: CDR1 SGHTA and CDR2 FQGTGA. Trimming pared 0 bases from V and 1 base from J, leaving 6 bases between. CDR3 nucleotides: TGTGCCAGCAGCTTAACGGGTCCCCAAGAGACCCAGTACTTC. It encodes CASSLTGPQETQYF.

The chain has TRBV7-2 and TRBJ1-4; D is uncertain. Germline assignment: CDR1 SGHTA and CDR2 FQGNSA. CDR3 length equals 13 residues. V shed 1 base and J shed 8 bases, with 8 bases lying between them. The CDR3 sequence: CASSLVAWEKLFF. DNA for the CDR3: TGTGCCAGCAGCTTAGTGGCCTGGGAAAAACTGTTTTTT.

The chain recombines TRBV24-1 with TRBJ1-3; TRBD1 aligns across 7 bases. The CDR3 totals 16 residues. CDR1 is KGHDR and CDR2 is SFDVKD in the germline V gene. With 2 bases clipped from V and 4 bases from J, the junction kept 7 bases outside the gene matches. The CDR3, as DNA: TGTGCCACCAGTGATTCTCAGGGGGTAGGAGGAAACACCATATATTTT. It encodes CATSDSQGVGGNTIYF.

CDR3 DNA: TGTGCCAGCAGCATAAGCTGGGGGTCGGCCACTGAAGCTTTCTTT. It specifies CASSISWGSATEAFF. This chain joins TRBV7-2 and TRBJ1-1; D might be TRBD1 (5 bases). Germline V gene data show CDR1 as SGHTA and CDR2 as FQGNSA. The CDR3 loop spans 15 amino acids. V was clipped by 5 bases and J by 4 bases, with 17 bases between them.

The gene calls are TRBV5-1 and TRBJ1-4; 8 nucleotides agree with TRBD1. The CDR3 runs to 12 residues. The germline CDR1 and CDR2 sequences are SGHRS and YFSETQ. The junction had 3 bases not matched to a gene; V was cut back by 7 bases and J by 7 bases. CDR3 DNA: TGCGCCAGCGGTACAGGGGGTGAAAAACTGTTTTTT. This sequence encodes CASGTGGEKLFF.

V and J are TRBV5-1 and TRBJ2-3; 10 bases align to TRBD1. CDR3 size: 15 residues. Trimming cost V 4 bases and J 4 bases; bases outside gene matches: 6. The germline V gene has CDR1 SGHRS and CDR2 YFSETQ. The CDR3 nucleotides read TGCGCCAGCAGCGTCGACAGGGGGCGGCCAGATACGCAGTATTTT. Its protein product is CASSVDRGRPDTQYF.

The CDR3, as DNA: TGCGCCAGCAGCTTATCCCCAGGGCTGAACACTGAAGCTTTCTTT. Its translation: CASSLSPGLNTEAFF. The chain links TRBV5-1 to TRBJ1-1, with a weak D call TRBD1 (5 bases). The germline V gene encodes CDR1 SGHRS and CDR2 YFSETQ. The CDR3 runs 15 residues. Deletions cut 2 bases from V and 0 bases from J, with 11 bases between.